This T cell receptor (beta chain) is from a study of T cell responses to AZD1222 COVID-19 vaccine. In its sample, this clone was seen a few times. As yet, its antigen is unknown. CDR3 length: 16 amino acids. Trimming took 5 bases from V and 0 from J, leaving 13 bases between them. Germline assignment: CDR1 KGHDR and CDR2 SFDVKD. Only in-frame clones appear in the TCRdb table, and some are missing; sequencing was by immunoSEQ multiplex PCR. The table records some 40,000 clones, about 78% of them present only once. Whole-study findings and limits: Per reports, nearly half of all spike-specific TCRs target regions that are unmutated in variants.

The source was peripheral blood, collected on day 0 of AZD1222 vaccination. The TCR was taken from an adult in good health. The rearrangement joins TRBV24-1 to TRBJ2-1, with D perhaps matching TRBD1 or TRBD2 (5 bases each). The CDR3 DNA reads as TGTGCCACCAGTGGCAACTGGGACGGCTCCTACAATGAGCAGTTCTTC. Protein: CATSGNWDGSYNEQFF.